These 17 T cell receptor beta chains came from one sample sequenced in a study of naive and memory T cell subsets. Ligated cDNA underwent four rounds of PCR with nested alpha and beta constant region primers and SP2. TCRdb passed the 5' RACE reads through MiXCR, listing each CDR3 protein once. The data contain tens of thousands of distinct CDR3 sequences, around 7.3% of them singletons. A UMI-containing oligonucleotide was joined by 3' ligation to the TCR cDNA template. These TCRs come from a female donor in good health.

This clonotype was detected only a few times. The chain combines TRBV29-1 with TRBJ2-5, with TRBD1 matching 7 bases. The CDR3 length is 16 residues. V lost 3 bases to trimming and J lost 0 bases; unmatched junction nucleotides: 10. The germline V gene has CDR1 SQVTM and CDR2 ANQGSEA. The CDR3 DNA reads as TGCAGCGTTGATGGGGGATTGGACAGGTACCAAGAGACCCAGTACTTC. Translated: CSVDGGLDRYQETQYF.

V gene TRBV12-5 combines with J gene TRBJ2-5; no clear D gene. Trimming removed 2 bases at V and 5 bases at J, with 9 bases between. The V gene's germline CDR1 is LGHNT and CDR2 FRNRAP. The CDR3 has 13 residues. The CDR3 nucleotides are TGTGCTAGTGGTTTGTCGGTCCCTGAGACCCAGTACTTC. Translation gives CASGLSVPETQYF.

In this sample, this clonotype turned up a few times. This rearrangement joins TRBV20-1 to TRBJ2-7; D might be TRBD1 (6 bases). The CDR3 loop spans 14 amino acids. CDR1 and CDR2 (germline): DFQATT, SNEGSKA (reference sequence). V lost 6 bases and J 5 bases, leaving 20 bases between the germline ends. The CDR3 protein is CSAARDISMHEQYF. In nucleotides, the CDR3 is TGCAGTGCCGCCCGGGACATCTCGATGCACGAGCAGTACTTC.

This clonotype was found a few times. The chain has TRBV2 and TRBJ2-3; tentative D call: TRBD1 (5 bases). Germline-derived CDR1 and CDR2 are SNHLY and FYNNEI. The V end lost 7 bases, the J end lost 3 bases, and 14 bases lay between the germline ends. The CDR3 is 14 residues long. The CDR3 sequence: CASIRQGPTDTQYF. For the CDR3, the DNA is TGTGCCAGCATTCGGCAGGGCCCAACAGATACGCAGTATTTT.

This chain connects TRBV5-6 to TRBJ2-5; TRBD2 might be the D (5 bases). CDR1 is SGHDT and CDR2 is YYEEEE in the germline V gene. The CDR3 is 11 amino acids. V was shortened by 2 bases and J by 9 bases, with 8 bases between the two germline ends. The CDR3 sequence is CASSLSGAQYF. The CDR3 bases are TGTGCCAGCAGCTTATCCGGGGCCCAGTACTTC.

This clonotype showed up many times. V gene TRBV29-1 combines with J gene TRBJ1-1; D is unclear. The V gene lost 7 bases and the J gene lost 1 base, with 7 bases spanning the gap. The CDR3 contains 11 residues. Germline loops: CDR1 SQVTM, CDR2 ANQGSEA. In DNA, the CDR3 is TGCAGCGCTACTCCGAACACTGAAGCTTTCTTT. Protein: CSATPNTEAFF.

There are many counts of this clonotype. The V call is TRBV3-1, the J call TRBJ1-1; D is possibly TRBD1 (5 bases). Trimming left V 3 bases short and J 3 bases short, with 17 bases between. Germline assignment: CDR1 LGHDT and CDR2 YNNKEL (reference sequence). The CDR3 totals 16 residues. The CDR3: CASSHSSSRADTEAFF. The CDR3 nucleotides read TGTGCCAGCAGCCACAGCTCGAGCAGGGCGGACACTGAAGCTTTCTTT.

The chain couples TRBV7-2 to TRBJ2-3; 7 bases map to TRBD1. Trimming cost V 6 bases and J 8 bases; bases outside gene matches: 14. CDR3 length: 15 amino acids. Germline loops: CDR1 SGHTA, CDR2 FQGNSA. Written as DNA, the CDR3 is TGTGCCAGCAGTACGCCAAGGGGGCATTTTGGTACGCAGTATTTT. The encoded protein is CASSTPRGHFGTQYF.

This clonotype was seen many times. CDR3 sequence: CASSQGGSMNTEAFF. The CDR3 coding sequence is TGCGCCAGCAGCCAAGGGGGCAGCATGAACACTGAAGCTTTCTTT. The chain has TRBV4-1 and TRBJ1-1; D possibly corresponds to TRBD1 (5 bases). V was cut by 1 base and J by 0 bases, with 9 bases left in between. CDR1 is MGHRA and CDR2 is YSYEKL in the germline V gene. The CDR3 has 15 residues.

This clonotype was found a few times. This chain joins TRBV9 and TRBJ2-3; 13 bases map to TRBD2. The trim removed 3 bases at V and 1 base at J, leaving 8 bases unmatched. This CDR3 contains 18 residues. Germline V CDR1 and CDR2: SGDLS, YYNGEE. Here the CDR3 reads CASSARAGLAGGTDTQYF. Here the CDR3 DNA reads TGTGCCAGCAGCGCCCGGGCAGGACTAGCGGGGGGCACAGATACGCAGTATTTT.

This clonotype was found many times. The chain uses TRBV6-5 and TRBJ1-2; D gene unclear. Germline V gives CDR1 MNHEY, CDR2 SVGAGI. The CDR3 length is 15 residues. The V gene lost 7 bases and the J gene lost 7 bases, with 22 bases spanning the gap. The CDR3 reads CASTRRAGVYGGYTF. The DNA for the CDR3 is TGTGCCAGCACCCGTCGGGCGGGAGTCTATGGTGGCTACACCTTC.

The J gene is TRBJ2-2, the V gene TRBV10-3; 13 bases fit TRBD2. The CDR3 is 17 amino acids. Losses at the gene ends were 6 bases for V and 0 bases for J; bases not matched to a gene: 4. Germline V gene data show CDR1 as ENHRY and CDR2 as SYGVKD. The CDR3 nucleotides read TGTGCCATCAGGAGGGGGACTAGCGGGGCGAACACCGGGGAGCTGTTTTTT. Amino acids: CAIRRGTSGANTGELFF.

This clonotype appeared many times. This sequence joins TRBV10-3 and TRBJ1-5, with 7 bases aligning to TRBD1. Germline values: CDR1 ENHRY, CDR2 SYGVKD. The CDR3 length is 15 residues. The V and J ends lost 10 bases and 1 base, in that order; junction bases with no gene match: 10. The CDR3: CATQGGLESNQPQHF. The CDR3 DNA reads as TGTGCCACCCAGGGGGGGCTCGAAAGCAATCAGCCCCAGCATTTT.

This clonotype occurred many times. The gene calls are TRBV6-6 and TRBJ2-7, with 8 bases that match TRBD2. CDR3 length equals 15 residues. V trimming: 2 bases; J trimming: 6 bases; junction bases outside the gene matches: 9. From germline, CDR1 is MNHNY and CDR2 SVGAGI (reference sequence). The CDR3 here is CASSYERGRRIEQYF. The CDR3, as DNA: TGTGCCAGCAGTTACGAGCGGGGGAGGCGGATCGAGCAGTACTTC.

The chain carries TRBV7-2 and TRBJ2-3; D ambiguous. Germline values: CDR1 SGHTA, CDR2 FQGNSA. The CDR3 is 12 residues long. V lost 1 base and J lost 5, with 4 bases in between. CDR3 coding DNA: TGTGCCAGCAGCTTAGGTATAGATACGCAGTATTTT. Residues: CASSLGIDTQYF.

This clonotype was counted only a few times. V usage is TRBV12-3 or TRBV12-4 and J usage is TRBJ2-7; D uncertain. Trimming removed 3 bases from V and 2 bases from J, with 11 bases in between. This CDR3 is built from 14 residues. The CDR3 reads CASSFLDGTYEQYF. Here the CDR3 DNA reads TGTGCCAGCAGTTTTCTGGACGGTACCTACGAGCAGTACTTC.

The chain uses TRBV7-2 and TRBJ2-5, with unresolved D. The CDR3 has 14 amino acids. Germline-derived CDR1 and CDR2 are SGHTA and FQGNSA. Trimming took 2 bases from V and 3 from J, leaving 10 bases between them. The CDR3 coding sequence is TGTGCCAGCAGCTTAAGAACTGCCGAAGAGACCCAGTACTTC. This encodes CASSLRTAEETQYF.